This T cell receptor beta chain comes out of a study of CD8+ T cells in alopecia areata. Study information: Administration of oral tofacitinib to treated patients was at 5 to 10 mg twice daily. For 6 to 18 months, tofacitinib was taken, and 6 months off drug followed.

The authors extracted RNA and reverse transcribed it into cDNA as the sequencing template. Here immunoSEQ multiplex PCR was the method, and the copy in TCRdb shows in-frame clones only, minus some. The sample shows 150,000 to 200,000 clones, about 60% of them seen only once. About this clone itself: Its antigen is currently unknown.

This CDR3 is 13 amino acids long. Trimming removed 4 bases from V and 4 bases from J, with 11 bases in between. Germline CDR1 reads SNHLY; CDR2 reads FYNNEI. Treatment given: oral pan-JAK inhibitor, 5-10 mg twice daily. General study results and limits: More clonal than normal scalp was lesional scalp, particularly alopecia totalis/universalis. Scalp clonality decreased significantly with tofacitinib, and so did expanded CD8+ clones among the top 100.

The V and J genes are TRBV2 and TRBJ2-7; D ambiguous. The sample was CD8+ T cells sorted from blood, taken at week 24, from a patient treated with tofacitinib. This TCR came from a human donor with alopecia areata. The CDR3 loop reads CASSAADPYEQYF. The CDR3 bases are TGTGCCAGCAGTGCGGCAGATCCATACGAGCAGTACTTC.